This T cell receptor beta chain was documented in a study of shared clonotypes between healthy human individuals. The germline V gene encodes CDR1 KGHSH and CDR2 LQKENI. Trimming removed 4 bases from V and 1 base from J, with 7 bases in between. The CDR3 sequence is 13 residues long. Study-wide findings and caveats: Expectations were that clonotype sharing among donors would be affected by sequencing depth.

A word on this clone: Its antigen is currently unknown.

This table comes from immunoSEQ multiplex PCR, and its TCRdb copy is limited to in-frame clones, with some not included. The data show about 610,000 clones, almost 97% seen once. Sequencing was performed on naive CD4+ T cells sorted from blood. Subset meaning: CD45RA+ positively selected. This clonotype originated in a woman in her thirties in good health. This chain connects TRBV18 to TRBJ1-1; D perhaps matches TRBD1 (5 bases). The CDR3 nucleotides read TGTGCCAGCTCACAGACAGAGAACACTGAAGCTTTCTTT. It translates to CASSQTENTEAFF.